This T cell receptor (beta chain) came from a study of Graves' ophthalmopathy and Graves' hyperthyroidism (dated by TCRdb to the late 2010s). Turning to the overall study: Peripheral blood was collected before any treatment was given, at the time of initial diagnosis. TCR beta repertoire signatures were used to distinguish Graves' ophthalmopathy from Graves' hyperthyroidism and to predict progression to ophthalmopathy. In total, some 140 blood samples were TCR-sequenced: 40 to 45 ophthalmopathy, some 75 hyperthyroidism and roughly 17 hyperthyroidism-to-ophthalmopathy patients. A discovery set of 95 to 100 patients (43 ophthalmopathy, about 59 stable hyperthyroidism) was enrolled to explore V-J signatures distinguishing ophthalmopathy from hyperthyroidism. For independent validation, a separate cohort was made up of approximately 19 hyperthyroidism patients plus 17 patients who later progressed from hyperthyroidism to ophthalmopathy. T-cell repertoires of thyroid tissue and blood were compared in several hyperthyroidism patients. Once sampling was done, hyperthyroidism patients were given methimazole at a starting dose of 30 mg daily, while ophthalmopathy patients were given high-dose intravenous methylprednisolone. The 75 to 100 discovery patients were randomly split 7:3 into training and test sets.

What the research found in general, with its limitations: In validation, the model predicted ophthalmopathy progression with about 64% sensitivity and 72.22% specificity; some 13 predicted patients were CT-confirmed with GO in a median of about 6.1 months. The 13-signature model separated ophthalmopathy from stable hyperthyroidism with 85% to 90% sensitivity and about 84% specificity in cross-validation, and 80%/75% in the test set. Most expanded thyroid clonotypes with a frequency above 0.001 also appeared in blood, which suggests that blood repertoires may reflect the immune response in the thyroid. No statistical method was used to predetermine the sample size, and group allocation was not hidden from the investigators.

The ophthalmopathy patients had moderately to severely active disease, with a Clinical Activity Score of 3 or higher, a NOSPECS grade of 4 or higher, and a disease duration of less than 3 months. Patients with other autoimmune diseases, uncontrolled infections, pregnancy or lactation were excluded. Clinical symptoms, serum thyroxine, TRAb, thyroid ultrasound and orbital computed tomography were used for diagnosis. PBMCs were isolated from 10 ml of fresh peripheral blood by Ficoll-Paque density gradient centrifugation. Total RNA was extracted with Trizol reagent and quality-checked on an Agilent 2100 Bioanalyzer. TCR beta CDR3 regions were amplified from RNA transcripts for repertoire sequencing. HTBI primers and the Qiagen OneStep RT-PCR kit were used in a first-round RT-PCR, which was followed by a second-round multiplex PCR, size selection and purification. The libraries underwent paired-end sequencing with 100 bp reads on an Illumina HiSeq2000. The study's processing was this. Reads were processed with SOAPnuke, discarding reads with adapters, uncalled bases, mean Phred below 15, or no exact constant-primer or identifier match. COPE v1.2.5 was used to merge the high-quality paired reads. Each unique nucleotide sequence was defined as a clonotype, and clonotypes were aligned to IMGT TRB V, D and J references with MiTCR v1.1. The analysis was limited to V-J combinations with a frequency above 0.0001, which together covered roughly 99% of the repertoires. For each V-J combination, a TCR clonal expansion and chaos score was defined as F50 clonal expansion divided by the chaos observed in the TCRdist matrix. Features were reduced by Welch's t-statistics and random forest to 10 to 15 V-J combinations, which fed a naive Bayes classifier. Thyroid-blood repertoire similarity was quantified with the Morisita-Horn index. TCRdb cleaned the public reads at Q25 with fastp, built clones with MiXCR and kept in-frame beta chains. Duplicate CDR3 protein sequences are folded into a single record with the most common DNA and genes. The V and J calls and clone size come from TCRdb's table, not from the authors' own analysis. The sample table holds approximately 160,000 distinct CDR3 sequences, of which roughly two fifths were seen once. 8% to 9.5% of the sample is taken by the ten largest.

As concerns this clonotype: Its antigen is not yet known. Qualities for individual bases were not recorded, and no much larger clone is one base off.

The junction carries 13 bases between V and J, which are trimmed by 4 bases and 3 bases respectively. Inclusive of the bounding cysteine and phenylalanine, the CDR3 is 14 residues long. Just CDR3 DNA is preserved here, 42 bases in frame from base 1. From a lookup of the germline V gene, CDR1 and CDR2 are MNHEY and SVGAGI. The chain couples TRBV6-5 to TRBJ2-7, with the D gene call left open. Sequencing was done on a sample of peripheral blood. The origin of this receptor is a man aged 25-45 years with Graves' ophthalmopathy. Donor details come from another sample of the same person, matched by shared clones. DNA sequence: TGTGCCAGCAGTTCGGCCGATACCCACTACGAGCAGTACTTC. Translated, this gives CASSSADTHYEQYF.